Reported below is one T cell receptor (beta chain). With 60 Vbeta and 13 Jbeta primers, the PCR was carried out. Using immunoSEQ multiplex PCR, the repertoire was profiled, and TCRdb retains in-frame clones only, with some absent. The sample lists over 150,000 clones; approximately 67% were seen once. The data originate from a study of cytomegalovirus exposure and HLA in healthy donors. The CDR3 sequence is 14 residues long. Deletions cut 3 bases from V and 2 bases from J, with 8 bases between. Germline V gene lookup returns CDR1 SGHTA and CDR2 FQGNSA. The source of this sequence is a woman aged 18-29 years in good health and CMV-seropositive. The chain has TRBV7-2 and TRBJ1-3; D ambiguous. What was sequenced was PBMCs. CDR3 sequence: CASSLARAGNTIYF. In nucleotides, the CDR3 is TGTGCCAGCAGCTTGGCCCGGGCTGGAAACACCATATATTTT.